The entry below describes one TCR beta chain. No cognate antigen has been identified for it. No quality values exist for individual bases; no much larger clone is one base distant. All of the isolated RNA was reverse transcribed with the High Capacity cDNA Reverse Transcription Kit, so expressed TCRB transcripts were sequenced. Deep immunoSEQ sequencing was performed on naive, central memory and regulatory T cell samples, with an average of around 3.4 million total reads per sample. Sorted cells were lysed in RLT buffer and RNA was extracted with DNase-treated RNeasy Micro or Mini kits, depending on cell number. Each cell subset was processed on its own to prevent cross-contamination, while patient and healthy donor samples were processed together. The immunoSEQ multiplex PCR was used to amplify TCRB sequences from cDNA, generating 87-bp fragments that spanned the CDR3 region. Sequencing of the amplicons was performed on the Illumina HiSeq platform. The study's own analysis went as follows. Synthetic template baselines were used to correct PCR bias computationally, reads within Hamming distance 2 were collapsed, and singletons that could not be merged were discarded. Reads were aligned against IMGT to assign V, D and J genes, CDR3 length and insertions or deletions at six rearrangement sites. Clonotype counts were normalized to sorted cell number within each subset before computing true diversity and Gini coefficients with the tcR R package. The overlap coefficient, calculated on TCRB nucleotide sequences, was used to quantify repertoire sharing. Out-of-frame TCRB sequences from naive cells were analyzed to stand in for the pre-selection repertoire. TCRdb took over this immuneACCESS table, retaining in-frame rearrangements with V and J assigned. Such tables are incomplete; in checked studies, under half of the missing clones stem from an unresolved V gene, and the remainder is unexplained. For V, J and clone size, that table is used; D and trimming come from the DNA. Within this sample are hundreds of thousands of clones, with about 12% of them counted one time only. Approximately 0.015% of the sample comes from the top ten.

This specimen belongs to a study of beta chain features in type 1 diabetes (dated by TCRdb to 2016 to 2019). For the study in its entirety: No differences in mean age, gender distribution, total cell number or subset yield were found between patients and healthy donors. The study compared TCRB repertoires of sorted circulating CD4+ T cell subsets between recently diagnosed type 1 diabetes patients and matched healthy donors. Across all samples, 90 million to 130 million sorted cells were examined, and cell number per subset correlated strongly with RNA yield. Whereas all 28 donors provided naive and central memory subsets, regulatory and stem cell-like memory subsets were isolated from just 8 patients and roughly eight healthy donors. General conclusions and limits of the study: Type 1 diabetes patients showed a moderate but significant shortening of TCRB CDR3 length in all four CD4+ subsets. Because the HLA sub-analyses included only small numbers of individuals, any influence of HLA type on TCRB rearrangement was left unresolved. Because cDNA was sequenced instead of genomic DNA, highly expressing activated cells could be over-represented, though the groups showed no difference in activation or CD3 levels. At VDJ recombination sites, type 1 diabetes patients had fewer insertions and more deleted nucleotides, which implies abnormalities in thymic rearrangement. The naive, central memory and regulatory TCRB repertoires appeared to resemble one another more closely among patients than among healthy donors. PCR might favor shorter templates, but patient and control samples were amplified and corrected together, so any skew would affect both groups equally.

V is shortened by 1 base, J by 7 bases, and the region joining them spans 8 bases. The CDR3 runs 13 residues from the cysteine to the phenylalanine. This entry keeps only the CDR3 DNA: 39 bases, framed from base 1. For CDR1 and CDR2, the germline V gene lists SGHTA and FQGTGA. A single peripheral blood draw of roughly 0.11 L on average was collected from each donor into heparinised tubes. A BD FACSAria II and a panel including CD45RO, CCR7, CD25, CD127, CD95 and CD27 were used to sort naive, central memory, regulatory and stem cell-like memory CD4+ T cells. Every sorted population had a purity above 95%. Right away, PBMCs were isolated by Lymphoprep density gradient centrifugation and were stained directly, with no culture step. So that batch effects would be minimized, each experiment stained and sorted samples in pairs, pairing one healthy donor with one patient.

Here the chain combines TRBV7-3 and TRBJ2-1, with TRBD1 tentatively as D gene (6 bases match). The sequenced material came from naive CD4+ T cells from blood. Interpreted using the paper, the cell subset or site label stands for: true naive CD4+ T cells. The origin of this receptor is a man aged 18-30 years in good health. The sequence in DNA is TGTGCCAGCAGCTTAATTCAGGGGAATGAGCAGTTCTTC. This is translated as CASSLIQGNEQFF.